The 6 T cell receptor beta chains presented below share a single source sample, sequenced in a study of blood T cell repertoires in COVID-19. Measured with immunoSEQ multiplex PCR; TCRdb has only the in-frame clones, and not every one. Seen here are 240,000 or so clones, about four fifths observed once, and the top ten hold roughly a tenth. Sequencing was done on a sample of peripheral blood. The receptors come from an elderly woman with acute or convalescent COVID-19.

CDR3 amino acids: CASSPAGGHQETQYF. In nucleotides, the CDR3 is TGTGCCAGCAGTCCAGCGGGGGGGCACCAAGAGACCCAGTACTTC. The chain couples TRBV28 to TRBJ2-5; TRBD2 aligns across 10 bases. CDR1 and CDR2 (germline): MDHEN, SYDVKM. CDR3 length: 15 amino acids. The J segment lost 0 bases and the V segment lost 5 bases, leaving 3 bases of the junction unmatched.

The chain joins TRBV7-6 to TRBJ1-2; the match to TRBD1 covers 9 bases. Per germline, CDR1 SGHVS and CDR2 FNYEAQ. J was trimmed by 4 bases and V by 8 bases; bases with no gene match: 5. The length of the CDR3 is 13 residues. The CDR3 bases are TGTGCCAGCGGGACAGGGAAAACCTATGGCTACACCTTC. Translating it yields CASGTGKTYGYTF.

The chain joins TRBV7-9 to TRBJ1-1; D might be TRBD1 (5 bases). Deletions cut 0 bases from V and 1 base from J, with 9 bases between. The CDR3 has 15 amino acids. Per germline, CDR1 SEHNR and CDR2 FQNEAQ (reference sequence). The CDR3, as DNA: TGTGCCAGCAGCTTAGCTCCGGGGGGGAACACTGAAGCTTTCTTT. Its protein product is CASSLAPGGNTEAFF.

The chain uses TRBV7-2 and TRBJ2-3; D perhaps matches TRBD2 (6 bases). The CDR3 loop spans 15 amino acids. Trimming took 6 bases from V and 2 from J, leaving 15 bases between them. Germline V gene sequence: CDR1 SGHTA, CDR2 FQGNSA. The CDR3 DNA reads as TGTGCCAGCAGGGGAGCGGGCTTCCACACAGATACGCAGTATTTT. Translating gives CASRGAGFHTDTQYF.

This clone showed up just a few times. Different DNA sequences within this sample yield the same CDR3. The chain uses TRBV5-1 and TRBJ2-7; TRBD1 matches at 8 bases. Looked up from germline, CDR1 is SGHRS and CDR2 is YFSETQ. Unmatched junction bases numbered 9, after V lost 4 bases and J lost 3 bases. This CDR3 contains 15 residues. CDR3 DNA: TGCGCCAGCAGCCCAAGGACAGGGCCCATCTACGAGCAGTACTTC. This gives the protein CASSPRTGPIYEQYF.

V gene TRBV6-6 combines with J gene TRBJ1-5, with D tentatively TRBD1 (5 bases). The germline V gene encodes CDR1 MNHNY and CDR2 SVGAGI (reference sequence). V was pared by 5 bases and J by 2 bases, with 7 bases between. The CDR3 is 13 amino acids. CDR3 protein: CASSTGGNQPQHF. CDR3 DNA sequence: TGTGCCAGCAGTACAGGAGGCAATCAGCCCCAGCATTTT.